The rows below give T cell receptor beta chains drawn from one sample of a study of OX40 agonist ivuxolimab in advanced cancers. Here immunoSEQ multiplex PCR was the method, and the copy in TCRdb shows in-frame clones only, minus some. The sample shows some 80,000 clones, 85% to 95% of them seen only once. The sequenced sample was CD4+ or CD8+ T cells sorted from blood, obtained in a trial of the OX40 agonist ivuxolimab. Receptors originate from an adult with an advanced solid tumor such as melanoma, head and neck, liver or kidney cancer. Each CDR3 is given with its conserved first and last residue. D genes are given only for firm matches. Where a row states a size, it is once, few, many or the class of an expanded clone; other rows omit it.

- TRBD2 TRBJ2-7 TRBV5-1 TGCGCCAGCAGCAGCGGGACCGCGTTTTCCTACGAGCAGTACTTC CASSSGTAFSYEQYF
- - TRBJ2-5 TRBV5-6 TGTGCCAGCAGCTTCCCCTCCCAAGAGACCCAGTACTTC CASSFPSQETQYF
- - TRBJ2-7 TRBV11-1 TGTGCCAGCAGCCCGGTCACAACAGGCCTCTACGAGCAGTACTTC CASSPVTTGLYEQYF
- - TRBJ2-3 TRBV5-1 TGCGCCAGCAGAAAGCAAACAGATACGCAGTATTTT CASRKQTDTQYF
- - TRBJ2-2 TRBV6-5 TGTGCCAGCAGTTACCAGCGGAACACCGGGGAGCTGTTTTTT CASSYQRNTGELFF
few TRBD2 TRBJ2-7 TRBV7-6 TGTGCCAGCAGCCCGCTAGCGGGAGGGGTTTACGAGCAGTACTTC CASSPLAGGVYEQYF
- TRBD2 TRBJ2-1 TRBV11-3 TGTGCCAGCAGCTTCCGGGAGGGCCCGAATGAGCAGTTCTTC CASSFREGPNEQFF
once - TRBJ1-1 TRBV5-8 TGTGCCAGCAGCTTCAGGGTTGGTATTAGTTCCACTGAAGCTTTCTTT CASSFRVGISSTEAFF
- - TRBJ2-7 TRBV25-1 TGTGCCAGCAGTGAAGGGGGGGGACAGTTCTACGAGCAGTACTTC CASSEGGGQFYEQYF
- TRBD2 TRBJ2-7 TRBV5-1 TGCGCCAGCAGCCCTGGGGGTAGCGGGATAAGCTACGAGCAGTACTTC CASSPGGSGISYEQYF
- TRBD1 TRBJ2-2 TRBV19 TGTGCCAGTAGTCGGGACAGGCAATTCGGGGAGCTGTTTTTT CASSRDRQFGELFF
- - TRBJ1-4 TRBV28 TGTGCCAGCAGCGCCCCCGGGGTTAATGAAAAACTGTTTTTT CASSAPGVNEKLFF
- - TRBJ2-2 TRBV6-1 TGTGCCAGCAGTGACGGGGCCGGGGAGCTGTTTTTT CASSDGAGELFF